Presented here are 9 T cell receptor beta chains from one specimen sequenced in a study of identical twins. TCRdb reprocessed the 5' RACE reads via MiXCR and lists one record per CDR3 protein. The data contain more than 1.5 million distinct CDR3 sequences, under 35% of them singletons. The sample taken for sequencing was cord blood. All receptors come from a newborn girl in good health.

In its sample, this clonotype was seen a few times. The chain recombines TRBV5-1 with TRBJ2-5; a possible D gene is TRBD2 (5 bases). The V gene lost 4 bases and the J gene lost 5 bases, with 15 bases spanning the gap. Germline V CDR1 and CDR2: SGHRS, YFSETQ. CDR3 length: 14 residues. CDR3: CASSLGLLGETQYF. CDR3 in DNA: TGCGCCAGCAGCCTCGGACTGCTCGGGGAGACCCAGTACTTC.

The V call is TRBV20-1, the J call TRBJ2-1, with TRBD2 matching over 11 bases. Trimming removed 6 bases from V and 6 bases from J; junction bases left unmatched: 16. The CDR3 covers 17 residues. CDR1 and CDR2 (germline): DFQATT, SNEGSKA (reference sequence). CDR3 nucleotides: TGCAGTGCGCCCGGACGTTTTCGGCTAGCGGGAGGCAATGAGCAGTTCTTC. It encodes CSAPGRFRLAGGNEQFF.

This clonotype has just a few counts. V and J are TRBV29-1 and TRBJ2-3, with 8 bases fitting TRBD2. CDR3 length: 14 residues. Germline trimming cut 3 bases from V and 3 bases from J; bases unmatched to any gene: 5. CDR1 SQVTM and CDR2 ANQGSEA come from the germline V gene. The CDR3 reads CSVEREALTDTQYF. DNA for the CDR3: TGCAGCGTTGAGCGGGAGGCGCTAACAGATACGCAGTATTTT.

V usage is TRBV7-9 and J usage is TRBJ2-1; the D is unclear. The germline gives CDR1 SEHNR, CDR2 FQNEAQ (reference sequence). Trimming removed 2 bases at V and 3 bases at J, with 8 bases between. This CDR3 is built from 14 residues. In DNA, the CDR3 is TGTGCCAGCAGCTTATCTCGTCACTACAATGAGCAGTTCTTC. Protein product: CASSLSRHYNEQFF.

Remarks on this clonotype: A much more abundant neighbour one base away suggests this may be a read error. The CDR3 loop reads CASSYDGSYEQYF. The CDR3, as DNA: TGTGCCAGCAGTTACGACGGCTCCTACGAGCAGTACTTC. The chain has TRBV6-6 and TRBJ2-7, with no clear D. Looked up from germline, CDR1 is MNHNY and CDR2 is SVGAGI (reference sequence). This CDR3 contains 13 residues. Trimming removed 2 bases at V and 0 bases at J, with 5 bases between.

This clonotype was seen once. The chain joins TRBV10-3 to TRBJ2-1, with D unclear. The germline V and J ends were trimmed by 4 bases and 8 bases, with 12 bases remaining between them. CDR3 size: 13 residues. Looked up from germline, CDR1 is ENHRY and CDR2 is SYGVKD. Here the CDR3 DNA reads TGTGCCATCAGTGCCCCCCGCATCGATGAGCAGTTCTTC. As protein: CAISAPRIDEQFF.

This clonotype occurred a few times. The chain joins TRBV7-6 to TRBJ2-5, with 12 bases lining up with TRBD2. J was trimmed by 11 bases and V by 3 bases; bases with no gene match: 16. Germline V gene lookup returns CDR1 SGHVS and CDR2 FNYEAQ. CDR3 length equals 17 residues. The CDR3 DNA reads TGTGCCAGCAGCTTGGCTAGCGGGGGGGGAGGTATCGATGAGCAGTACTTC. Translated: CASSLASGGGGIDEQYF.

In its sample, this clonotype was seen a few times. The V call is TRBV10-3, the J call TRBJ2-6, with 7 bases fitting TRBD1. Trimming removed 8 bases from V and 8 bases from J; junction bases left unmatched: 6. Per germline, CDR1 ENHRY and CDR2 SYGVKD. This CDR3 spans 13 amino acids. This chain's CDR3 is CAIGDSAPNVLTF. CDR3 in DNA: TGTGCCATCGGGGACAGTGCTCCCAACGTCCTGACTTTC.

In the case of this clonotype: Compared with germline, one end of the junction differs, possibly owing to a read error. V usage is TRBV4-1 and J usage is TRBJ2-4; D may match TRBD1 or TRBD2 (5 bases each). The CDR3 has 13 amino acids. Germline values: CDR1 MGHRA, CDR2 YSYEKL. CDR3 nucleotides: TGTGCCAGCAGAGGGCAGGGTAAAAACATTCAGTACTTC. This gives the protein CASRGQGKNIQYF.